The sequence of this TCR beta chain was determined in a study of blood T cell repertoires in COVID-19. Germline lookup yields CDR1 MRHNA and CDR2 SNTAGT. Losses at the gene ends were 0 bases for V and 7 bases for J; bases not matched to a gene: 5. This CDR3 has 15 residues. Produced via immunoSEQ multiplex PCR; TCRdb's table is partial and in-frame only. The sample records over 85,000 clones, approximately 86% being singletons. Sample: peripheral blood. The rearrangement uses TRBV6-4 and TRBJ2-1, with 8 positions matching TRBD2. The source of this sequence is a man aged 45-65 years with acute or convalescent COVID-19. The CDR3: CASSDSPGGSNEQFF. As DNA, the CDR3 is TGTGCCAGCAGTGACTCGCCGGGAGGGTCTAATGAGCAGTTCTTC.